A selection of T cell receptor beta chains follows, all from one sample in a study of blood T cell repertoires in COVID-19. Using immunoSEQ multiplex PCR, the repertoire was profiled, and TCRdb retains in-frame clones only, with some absent. Found here are a few hundred thousand clones, 75% to 90% of them singletons; the top ten hold approximately 18%. The source material was PBMCs or T cells enriched from blood (not recorded which). The receptor set was obtained from a man aged 35-49 years who had recovered from COVID-19. Both conserved end residues are part of each CDR3. A D gene is named only where the DNA matches it firmly. The size of a clone is reported for some rows only, either as once, few or many, or as a class for expanded clones.

>TRBJ1-1|NA|TRBV21-1|NA|15
TGTGCCAGCAGCAAAGACAGGGGGGGAAAGGGTGAAGCTTTCTTT
CASSKDRGGKGEAFF
>TRBJ1-1|NA|TRBV27|TRBD1|15
TGTGCCAGCAGTTTGACTGACAGGGTTGGAACTGAAGCTTTCTTT
CASSLTDRVGTEAFF
>TRBJ1-5|NA|TRBV15|TRBD1|16
TGTGCCACCAGCAGAGTTAGGGACAGGAGCAATCAGCCCCAGCATTTT
CATSRVRDRSNQPQHF
>TRBJ1-5|few|TRBV7-8|TRBD1|17
TGTGCCAGCAGCTTAAAGCCGAACAGGGGAGGTAATCAGCCCCAGCATTTT
CASSLKPNRGGNQPQHF
>TRBJ2-7|NA|TRBV6-5|NA|15
TGTGCCAGCAGCCCCCTTTTTGCAGGGGAAGACGAGCAGTACTTC
CASSPLFAGEDEQYF
>TRBJ1-3|NA|TRBV5-1|NA|15
TGCGCCAGCAGCTGGGGGGTCGGGTCTGGAGGCACCATATATTTT
CASSWGVGSGGTIYF
>TRBJ1-6|once|TRBV25-1|NA|14
TGTGCCAGCAGTGAATCGGCCTATAATTCACCCCTCCACTTT
CASSESAYNSPLHF
>TRBJ2-7|NA|TRBV7-2|NA|14
TGTGCCAGCAGCCCCGTTGAGGGAGCCTACGAGCAGTACTTC
CASSPVEGAYEQYF
>TRBJ2-5|NA|TRBV12-5|TRBD1|15
TGTGCTAGTGGCCCCTTGACAGGGGGTTTGGCGACCCAGTACTTC
CASGPLTGGLATQYF
>TRBJ1-5|once|TRBV7-2|NA|14
TGTGCCAGCAGCGCCGACAGGAGCAATCAGCCCCAGCATTTT
CASSADRSNQPQHF
>TRBJ2-7|few|TRBV7-9|TRBD1|14
TGTGCCAGCAGCGTGGGACAGAGCTCCTACGAGCAGTACTTC
CASSVGQSSYEQYF
>TRBJ2-1|NA|TRBV7-3|TRBD2|15
TGTGCCAGCAGCACCAGCGGGAGTGGTCACAATGAGCAGTTCTTC
CASSTSGSGHNEQFF
>TRBJ2-2|NA|TRBV5-1|TRBD1|16
TGCGCCAGCAGCTCCTGGGACAGGAGAAACACCGGGGAGCTGTTTTTT
CASSSWDRRNTGELFF
>TRBJ2-7|NA|TRBV9|NA|14
TGTGCCAGCAGCGTAGGGGTTAGCGACTACGAGCAGTACTTC
CASSVGVSDYEQYF
>TRBJ1-1|NA|TRBV5-4|NA|14
TGTGCCAGCAGCTCCAACCGGGAGAACACTGAAGCTTTCTTT
CASSSNRENTEAFF
>TRBJ2-7|once|TRBV28|NA|14
TGTGCCAGCAGTTTTGGTCTAGAGCTGAACGAGCAGTACTTC
CASSFGLELNEQYF
>TRBJ2-3|once|TRBV13|TRBD1|15
TGTGCCAGCAGCTTATACGGACAGGGCACAGATACGCAGTATTTT
CASSLYGQGTDTQYF
>TRBJ2-7|NA|TRBV11-2|TRBD2|17
TGTGCCAGCAGCCCCTACAGGGAAACTAGCGGGAGGGCCTTGCAGTACTTC
CASSPYRETSGRALQYF
>TRBJ2-7|NA|TRBV7-2|NA|18
TGTGCCAGCAGCCACAGGACAGGGACAGGCGGGAGGGTTTACGAGCAGTACTTC
CASSHRTGTGGRVYEQYF
>TRBJ1-2|NA|TRBV28|NA|14
TGTGCCAGCAGCCGCCCGCAGGGCCGATATGGCTACACCTTC
CASSRPQGRYGYTF
>TRBJ1-6|NA|TRBV11-3|NA|15
TGTGCCAGCAGCGTAACCGGGACAACCCAATCTCAAGTCCACTTT
CASSVTGTTQSQVHF
>TRBJ2-5|NA|TRBV21-1|NA|16
TGTGCCAGCAGCAAAGCAACAGGTCGCGGGGTGGAGACCCAGTACTTC
CASSKATGRGVETQYF
>TRBJ1-2|NA|TRBV3-1/TRBV3-2|TRBD1|14
TGTGCCAGCAGCCCCGGACAGGGCGAGGGTGGCTACACCTTC
CASSPGQGEGGYTF
>TRBJ1-5|NA|TRBV7-9|NA|13
TGTGCCAGCAGCTTTTACGGGGATCAGCCCCAGCATTTT
CASSFYGDQPQHF
>TRBJ2-7|NA|TRBV27|TRBD2|16
TGTGCCAGCAGTTTATCGGGACTAGCGGGTTCCTACGAGCAGTACTTC
CASSLSGLAGSYEQYF
>TRBJ1-2|NA|TRBV5-4|TRBD1|14
TGTGCCAGCAGCTACTCAGGGGGAGAGATCGGCTACACCTTC
CASSYSGGEIGYTF
>TRBJ2-7|NA|TRBV19|NA|15
TGTGCCAGTAGCAGATTGGGGCAGGGCGACTACGAGCAGTACTTC
CASSRLGQGDYEQYF
>TRBJ2-7|NA|TRBV11-3|TRBD2|17
TGTGCCAGCAGCTTAACCCGTATTAGCGGGAGGGACTACGAGCAGTACTTC
CASSLTRISGRDYEQYF
>TRBJ1-4|NA|TRBV28|NA|15
TGTGCCAGCAGAGCGCCCAGGGGTAGCAATGAAAAACTGTTTTTT
CASRAPRGSNEKLFF
>TRBJ1-1|NA|TRBV2|NA|12
TGTGCCAGCAAATACAGCAACACTGAAGCTTTCTTT
CASKYSNTEAFF
>TRBJ2-5|NA|TRBV24-1|TRBD1|15
TGTGCCACCAGTGAGGGGGACAGGAACCAAGAGACCCAGTACTTC
CATSEGDRNQETQYF
>TRBJ1-6|NA|TRBV4-1|TRBD1|18
TGCGCCAGCAGCCAAGGACAACAGGGGGCGGGGAGGGGTTCACCCCTCCACTTT
CASSQGQQGAGRGSPLHF
>TRBJ1-4|NA|TRBV4-1|NA|14
TGCGCCAGCAGCTCACAGGCAACTAATGAAAAACTGTTTTTT
CASSSQATNEKLFF
>TRBJ2-3|NA|TRBV15|TRBD2|15
TGTGCCACCAGCAGTAAGTGGGAGGGCCGGAATACGCAGTATTTT
CATSSKWEGRNTQYF
>TRBJ2-7|NA|TRBV7-6|TRBD2|15
TGTGCCAGCAGCTCGATTAGCGGGAGGGCCTACGAGCAGTACTTC
CASSSISGRAYEQYF
>TRBJ2-7|few|TRBV20-1|TRBD2|14
TGCAGTGCTAGTTCGTGGGAGGGGACCTACGAGCAGTACTTC
CSASSWEGTYEQYF
>TRBJ1-4|NA|TRBV9|TRBD1|19
TGTGCCAGCAGCGCGCCCGGGACAGGGCGCCCGGGGGAAGGTGAAAAACTGTTTTTT
CASSAPGTGRPGEGEKLFF
>TRBJ2-7|few|TRBV2|TRBD1|12
TGTGCCAGCACCGGACAGGGGGGCGAGCAGTACTTC
CASTGQGGEQYF
>TRBJ2-2|few|TRBV5-3|NA|16
TGTGCCAGAAGCAATCAGGCGAAAGCGAGGGTCGGGGAGCTGTTTTTT
CARSNQAKARVGELFF
>TRBJ1-2|NA|TRBV19|NA|15
TGTGCCAGTAGTATAGATCCTCGAAGGAGGATGGGCTACACCTTC
CASSIDPRRRMGYTF
>TRBJ2-7|once|TRBV4-1|NA|13
TGCGCCAGCAGCCAAGGCAACAACCGCGAGCAGTACTTC
CASSQGNNREQYF
>TRBJ2-1|NA|TRBV20-1|NA|14
TGCAGTGCTAGTCGGCTAGAGGGAAACAATGAGCAGTTCTTC
CSASRLEGNNEQFF
>TRBJ2-7|NA|TRBV6-5|TRBD1|14
TGTGCCAGCAGTCCGGGACAGGGGGCTTACGAGCAGTACTTC
CASSPGQGAYEQYF
>TRBJ1-3|NA|TRBV19|NA|14
TGTGCCAGTAGTATAGACAACTCTGGAAACACCATATATTTT
CASSIDNSGNTIYF
>TRBJ1-1|NA|TRBV3-1/TRBV3-2|NA|11
TGTGCCAGCAGCCCAGGGGACGAAGCTTTCTTT
CASSPGDEAFF
>TRBJ1-5|NA|TRBV30|NA|14
TGTGCCTGGAGTAGGGGGTACGGCAATCAGCCCCAGCATTTT
CAWSRGYGNQPQHF
>TRBJ2-7|NA|TRBV5-1|TRBD1|15
TGCGCCAGCAGCTACAGGGGACAAAGCTCCTACGAGCAGTACTTC
CASSYRGQSSYEQYF
>TRBJ2-5|NA|TRBV18|NA|12
TGTGCCAGCTCTTCGACGGGAGAGACCCAGTACTTC
CASSSTGETQYF
>TRBJ2-1|NA|TRBV7-3|TRBD2|15
TGTGCCAGCAGCTCGGGACTAGCGAGGTACAATGAGCAGTTCTTC
CASSSGLARYNEQFF
>TRBJ2-7|many|TRBV28|NA|14
TGTGCCAGCAGTTTAACCGCGGGCCGCTTCGAGCAGTACTTC
CASSLTAGRFEQYF
>TRBJ2-1|NA|TRBV13|TRBD2|18
TGTGCCAGCAGCTTGTGGACTAGCGGGAGTTGGTCCTACAATGAGCAGTTCTTC
CASSLWTSGSWSYNEQFF
>TRBJ2-2|NA|TRBV5-1|NA|15
TGCGCCAGCGGAGCCGACAGTATCAGGACCGGGGAGCTGTTTTTT
CASGADSIRTGELFF
>TRBJ2-7|NA|TRBV10-3|TRBD1|14
TGTGCCATCAGTGAGGGCAGGGGGCTCGACGAGCAGTACTTC
CAISEGRGLDEQYF